These 20 T cell receptor beta chains were sequenced from one sample in a study of T cells expressing NK-cell markers. TCRdb reprocessed the 5' RACE reads and stores each CDR3 protein as one record, lacking DNA. The sample features hundreds of thousands of distinct CDR3 sequences, with around 4.3% in its top ten. What was sequenced was blood T cells: a sorted CD56 or NKG2C T cell subset, CD4+ or CD8+ T cells, or bulk PBMC T cells (not recorded which). These receptors all come from a woman between 18 and 69 years old in good health.

This chain joins TRBV27 and TRBJ2-2. The CDR3 runs 12 residues. Germline CDR1 is MNHEY and CDR2 is SMNVEV (reference sequence). CDR3 protein: CASSLFTGELFF.

This sequence joins TRBV12-3 or TRBV12-4 and TRBJ2-4; lacking DNA, the TRBD1 call made by TCRdb goes unchecked. This CDR3 contains 14 residues. The CDR3 loop is CASSLGTGENIQYF.

This rearrangement joins TRBV6-2 or TRBV6-3 to TRBJ2-5. The CDR3 is 12 amino acids. CDR1 is MNHEY and CDR2 is SVGEGT in the germline V gene. This CDR3 reads CASGNRVETQYF.

The chain employs TRBV7-2 and TRBJ2-3; TCRdb designates TRBD1, a call that cannot be tested without DNA. Germline assignment: CDR1 SGHTA and CDR2 FQGNSA. The CDR3 spans 14 residues. The CDR3 reads CASSLFWPADTQYF.

The chain joins TRBV20-1 to TRBJ2-5; TCRdb lists TRBD1, though no DNA is available to test this call. This CDR3 is 15 amino acids long. In germline, CDR1 is DFQATT, CDR2 SNEGSKA (reference sequence). The CDR3 protein is CSAPRSAYPRETQYF.

The chain recombines TRBV11-2 with TRBJ1-5. The CDR3 sequence is 15 residues long. Germline V gives CDR1 SGHAT, CDR2 FQNNGV. The CDR3 sequence: CASSLGEGWNQPQHF.

The gene calls are TRBV7-9 and TRBJ2-1; TCRdb names TRBD2, which stays unverified in the absence of DNA. The CDR3 consists of 17 residues. From germline, CDR1 is SEHNR and CDR2 FQNEAQ (reference sequence). The CDR3 loop is CASSFLAGVESYNEQFF.

The chain uses TRBV20-1 and TRBJ2-6; TCRdb proposes TRBD1, but this gene call is untestable without DNA. CDR1 is DFQATT, CDR2 SNEGSKA, per germline (reference sequence). The CDR3 spans 16 residues. CDR3 loop: CSARDRADSGANVLTF.

The gene calls are TRBV18 and TRBJ1-2. Germline values: CDR1 KGHSH, CDR2 LQKENI. The CDR3 covers 13 residues. CDR3 amino acids: CASSPPSSYGYTF.

This sequence joins TRBV3-1 and TRBJ1-2; the D call of TRBD1 rests on TCRdb alone, since no DNA is present to check it. The CDR3 contains 15 residues. Germline CDR1 and CDR2: LGHDT and YNNKEL (reference sequence). CDR3 in amino acids: CASSSRGDGIYGYTF.

The chain has TRBV24-1 and TRBJ2-7; the TCRdb D gene call, TRBD2, has no DNA to confirm it. CDR3 size: 15 residues. Per the germline V gene, CDR1 is KGHDR and CDR2 is SFDVKD. CDR3 loop: CATSDPGTSSYEQYF.

V gene TRBV4-3 combines with J gene TRBJ2-7; the TRBD2 assignment by TCRdb is unverifiable without DNA. Germline CDR1 reads LGHNA; CDR2 reads YSLEER. CDR3 length equals 16 residues. The CDR3: CASSHQSSGGTYEQYF.

This chain links TRBV7-9 with TRBJ2-2; no DNA is available, so the TRBD1 call from TCRdb remains unchecked. The CDR3 has 14 residues. Germline values: CDR1 SEHNR, CDR2 FQNEAQ (reference sequence). Here the CDR3 reads CASSLFRGAGELFF.

The chain is built from TRBV5-8 and TRBJ2-5; TCRdb's D call, TRBD2, is unchecked because there is no DNA. The CDR3 is 14 residues long. Germline V gene lookup returns CDR1 SGHTS and CDR2 YDEGEE. The CDR3: CASPSRLFGETQYF.

The V call is TRBV4-1, the J call TRBJ2-1. Germline CDR1 MGHRA, CDR2 YSYEKL. The CDR3 contains 12 residues. The CDR3 loop is CASSHAYNEQFF.

The V call is TRBV5-1, the J call TRBJ2-3; TCRdb names TRBD2, which stays unverified in the absence of DNA. Germline CDR1 SGHRS, CDR2 YFSETQ. The CDR3 contains 15 residues. The CDR3: CASSLSGGAWDTQYF. The full variable domain, in which reference TRBV5-1 and TRBJ2-3 provide the parts outside the CDR3, is KAGVTQTPRYLIKTRGQQVTLSCSPISGHRSVSWYQQTPGQGLQFLFEYFSETQRNKGNFPGRFSGRQFSNSRSEMNVSTLELGDSALYLCASSLSGGAWDTQYFGPGTRLTVL.

The CDR3 here is CASSGLAGHNEQFF. This chain uses TRBV9 with TRBJ2-1; with no DNA, the TCRdb D assignment of TRBD2 cannot be verified. The CDR3 spans 14 residues. The germline V gene encodes CDR1 SGDLS and CDR2 YYNGEE.

The V call is TRBV2, the J call TRBJ1-1. The CDR3 totals 15 residues. Germline loops: CDR1 SNHLY, CDR2 FYNNEI. The CDR3 sequence: CASSGFGFLDTEAFF.

This chain joins TRBV20-1 and TRBJ1-1. The CDR3 consists of 13 residues. Germline loops: CDR1 DFQATT, CDR2 SNEGSKA (reference sequence). The CDR3 here is CSAQNQGGDRAFF.

This chain uses TRBV18 with TRBJ2-2. The CDR3 has 13 amino acids. Germline values: CDR1 KGHSH, CDR2 LQKENI. CDR3 in amino acids: CASTLANTGELFF.